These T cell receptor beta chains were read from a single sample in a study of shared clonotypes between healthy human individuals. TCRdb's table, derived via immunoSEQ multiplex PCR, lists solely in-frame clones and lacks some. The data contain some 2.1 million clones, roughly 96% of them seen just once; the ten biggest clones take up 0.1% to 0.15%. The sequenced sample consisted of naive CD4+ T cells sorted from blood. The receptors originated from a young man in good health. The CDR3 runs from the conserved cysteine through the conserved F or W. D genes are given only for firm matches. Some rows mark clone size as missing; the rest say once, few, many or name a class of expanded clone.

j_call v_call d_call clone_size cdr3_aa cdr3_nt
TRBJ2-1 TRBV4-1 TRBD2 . CASSQVAGVTYNEQFF TGCGCCAGCAGCCAAGTAGCGGGAGTCACCTACAATGAGCAGTTCTTC
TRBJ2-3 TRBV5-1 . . CASSLEGRVGDTQYF TGCGCCAGCAGCTTGGAAGGCAGGGTAGGGGATACGCAGTATTTT
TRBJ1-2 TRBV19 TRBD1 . CASSTGQGPGYGYTF TGTGCCAGTAGTACCGGACAGGGCCCGGGGTATGGCTACACCTTC
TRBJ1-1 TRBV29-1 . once CSVFTRENTEAFF TGCAGCGTTTTCACACGGGAGAACACTGAAGCTTTCTTT
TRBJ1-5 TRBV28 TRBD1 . CASSFSGQGRGPQHF TGTGCCAGCAGTTTTTCGGGACAGGGGAGGGGGCCCCAGCATTTT
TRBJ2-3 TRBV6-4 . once CASTSEEGRTDTQYF TGTGCCAGCACCTCCGAGGAAGGGCGCACAGATACGCAGTATTTT
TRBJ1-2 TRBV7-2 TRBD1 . CASSLATGANYGYTF TGTGCCAGCAGCTTAGCGACAGGGGCTAACTATGGCTACACCTTC
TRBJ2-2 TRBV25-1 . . CASSAPGLRGANGGELFF TGTGCCAGCAGTGCTCCTGGCCTTCGGGGAGCGAACGGCGGGGAGCTGTTTTTT
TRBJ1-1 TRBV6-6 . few CASSNTEAFF TGTGCCAGCAGTAACACTGAAGCTTTCTTT
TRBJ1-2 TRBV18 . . CASSPVGDVYGYTF TGTGCCAGCTCACCGGTAGGGGACGTCTATGGCTACACCTTC
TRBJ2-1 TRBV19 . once CASNNRQDNEQFF TGTGCCAGCAACAATCGCCAGGACAATGAGCAGTTCTTC
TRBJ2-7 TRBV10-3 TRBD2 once CAISELAGDYEQYF TGTGCCATCAGTGAACTAGCGGGTGACTACGAGCAGTACTTC
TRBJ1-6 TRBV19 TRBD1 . CASSGDRGLSPLHF TGTGCCAGTAGTGGGGACAGGGGATTATCACCCCTCCACTTT
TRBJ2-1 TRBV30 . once CAWSRSGMHEQFF TGTGCCTGGAGTCGCTCGGGGATGCATGAGCAGTTCTTC
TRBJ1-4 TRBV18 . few CASSPISGLEEKLFF TGTGCCAGCTCACCAATATCGGGACTCGAGGAAAAACTGTTTTTT
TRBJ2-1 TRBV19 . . CASTRDFLITEQFF TGTGCCAGTACCAGGGACTTCTTAATTACAGAGCAGTTCTTC
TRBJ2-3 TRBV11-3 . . CASSFGAYTDTQYF TGTGCCAGCAGCTTTGGGGCCTACACAGATACGCAGTATTTT
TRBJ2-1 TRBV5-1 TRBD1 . CASSTGTGFNEQFF TGCGCCAGCAGCACCGGGACAGGGTTCAATGAGCAGTTCTTC
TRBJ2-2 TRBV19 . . CASSIWGTGELFF TGTGCCAGTAGTATCTGGGGCACCGGGGAGCTGTTTTTT
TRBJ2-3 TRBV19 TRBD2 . CASSTGLAGDTQYF TGTGCCAGTAGTACTGGACTAGCGGGAGATACGCAGTATTTT
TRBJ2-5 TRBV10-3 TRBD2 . CATSLLAGETQYF TGTGCCACCTCTTTACTAGCGGGAGAGACCCAGTACTTC
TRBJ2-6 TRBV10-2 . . CASSQQGGGANVLTF TGCGCCAGCAGCCAACAGGGTGGTGGGGCCAACGTCCTGACTTTC
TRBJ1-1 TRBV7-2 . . CASSYDEATEAFF TGTGCCAGCAGCTATGATGAGGCCACTGAAGCTTTCTTT
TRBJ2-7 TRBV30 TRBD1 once CAWKGAGEQYF TGTGCCTGGAAGGGGGCCGGCGAGCAGTACTTC
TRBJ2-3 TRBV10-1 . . CASSDPGAGSDTQYF TGCGCCAGCAGTGACCCAGGGGCAGGTTCAGATACGCAGTATTTT
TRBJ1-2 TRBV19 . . CASSGPNYGYTF TGTGCCAGTAGTGGGCCGAACTATGGCTACACCTTC
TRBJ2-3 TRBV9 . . CASSVDGRSTDTQYF TGTGCCAGCAGCGTAGACGGTAGAAGCACAGATACGCAGTATTTT
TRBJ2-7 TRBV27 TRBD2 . CASRGLAGPYEQYF TGTGCCAGCAGGGGACTAGCGGGACCCTACGAGCAGTACTTC
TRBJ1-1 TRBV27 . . CASSLLGVGDTEAFF TGTGCCAGCAGTTTATTAGGAGTAGGTGACACTGAAGCTTTCTTT
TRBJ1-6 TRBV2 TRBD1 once CASQGVGSPLHF TGTGCCAGTCAGGGGGTCGGTTCACCCCTCCACTTT